A selection of T cell receptor beta chains follows, all from one sample in a study of blood T cell repertoires in COVID-19. Profiling relied on immunoSEQ multiplex PCR, and the TCRdb table lists in-frame clones only, not all of them. The top ten hold 7.5% of the sample, which has some 250,000 clones, 81% seen once. Specimen: peripheral blood. The origin of the receptors is a woman aged 80 or over with COVID-19, enrolled during active disease. The CDR3 runs from the conserved cysteine through the conserved F or W.

TRBJ2-3 TRBV7-2 CASSHNQVGGEDTQYF
TRBJ2-2 TRBV3-1/TRBV3-2 CASSQGGGDKLFF
TRBJ2-7 TRBV29-1 CVASGGSTYEQYF
TRBJ1-6 TRBV7-9 CASSFNRAVQSPLHF
TRBJ2-3 TRBV7-9 CASSLEAGVTDTQYF
TRBJ2-2 TRBV18 CASSPSRGNTGELFF
TRBJ2-3 TRBV28 CASSLPAGGADTQYF
TRBJ1-4 TRBV18 CASSPGTEPEKLFF
TRBJ1-2 TRBV6-5 CASRPGKEGYTF
TRBJ2-1 TRBV11-2 CASSLDPGAYNEQFF
TRBJ2-7 TRBV15 CATSRASGRQNEQYF
TRBJ2-5 TRBV7-9 CASSPAGFRETQYF
TRBJ2-1 TRBV4-2 CASSQPSLAGAHNEQFF
TRBJ1-2 TRBV5-4 CASSLGGQGFYGYTF
TRBJ1-1 TRBV10-3 CAISDSDSASAFF
TRBJ2-1 TRBV1 CTSSRGGGDTYNEQFF
TRBJ1-3 TRBV4-1 CASSQVYDRGVRNTIYF
TRBJ2-3 TRBV7-9 CASSLTGSTDTQYF
TRBJ2-2 TRBV5-1 CASSFTANTGELFF
TRBJ1-1 TRBV7-8 CASSLAGVTEAFF
TRBJ2-7 TRBV5-1 CASSLVVGAYEQYF
TRBJ2-5 TRBV11-2 CASSLAVSGRAVETQYF
TRBJ2-1 TRBV9 CASSVGRGSYNEQFF
TRBJ1-3 TRBV7-3 CASSSGTGSGNTIYF
TRBJ2-2 TRBV11-2 CASSFSGGQNTGELFF
TRBJ2-3 TRBV7-6 CASSPGTSTDTQYF
TRBJ1-6 TRBV7-2 CASSFGGSPNSPLHF
TRBJ2-3 TRBV4-3 CASSQEGLGTDTQYF
TRBJ2-3 TRBV4-2 CASSQDSGVDTQYF
TRBJ1-1 TRBV5-1 CASSLLGGTEAFF
TRBJ2-3 TRBV7-7 CASSSTSGGGTDTQYF
TRBJ1-2 TRBV12-5 CASGPSLAYGYTF
TRBJ1-6 TRBV11-2 CASTAGRDSPLHF
TRBJ1-1 TRBV19 CASRRPGTGSQAFF
TRBJ1-1 TRBV7-8 CASTAQGAIHTEAFF
TRBJ1-1 TRBV5-1 CASSLEGAAEAFF
TRBJ2-5 TRBV7-9 CASSGGGGVRETQYF
TRBJ2-7 TRBV28 CASRRTSGRSYEQYF
TRBJ1-6 TRBV30 CAWRIPGQIYNSPLHF
TRBJ1-3 TRBV4-2 CASSQDGTGGAGNTIYF
TRBJ2-2 TRBV19 CASSDRGWSGELFF
TRBJ1-2 TRBV6-5 CASSYSTALQYYGYTF
TRBJ2-3 TRBV10-1 CASSESSGTSTDTQYF
TRBJ1-5 TRBV2 CASSVQGNQPQHF
TRBJ2-7 TRBV6-2/TRBV6-3 CASSYRVRLDEQYF